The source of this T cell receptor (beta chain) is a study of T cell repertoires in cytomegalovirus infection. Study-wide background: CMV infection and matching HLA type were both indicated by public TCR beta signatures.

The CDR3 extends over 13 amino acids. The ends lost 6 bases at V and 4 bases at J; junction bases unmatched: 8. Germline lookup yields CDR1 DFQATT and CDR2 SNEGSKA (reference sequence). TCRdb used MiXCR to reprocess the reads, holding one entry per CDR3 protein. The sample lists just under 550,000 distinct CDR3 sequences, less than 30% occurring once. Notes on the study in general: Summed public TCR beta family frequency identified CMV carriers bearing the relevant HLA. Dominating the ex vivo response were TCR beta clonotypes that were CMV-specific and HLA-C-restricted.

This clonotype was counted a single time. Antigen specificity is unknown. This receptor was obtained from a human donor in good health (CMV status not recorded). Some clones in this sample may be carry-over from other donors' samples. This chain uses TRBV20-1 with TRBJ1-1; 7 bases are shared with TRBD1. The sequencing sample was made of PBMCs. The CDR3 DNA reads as TGCAGTGCCGTAGGGGGCGGGACCACTGAAGCTTTCTTT. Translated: CSAVGGGTTEAFF.